Presented here are 17 T cell receptor beta chains from one specimen sequenced in a study of blood T cells in healthy people across ages. Next came a second PCR, run for roughly 6 to 11 cycles, which used a sample-barcoded 5' primer along with a J-beta primer mix. In TCRdb, the 5' RACE reads were re-called with MiXCR into one record per CDR3 protein. The data contain about 570,000 distinct CDR3 sequences, approximately 27% of them singletons. Material: blood. These receptors were taken from an older woman in good health.

V gene TRBV9 combines with J gene TRBJ2-5, with D maybe TRBD2 (6 bases). Deletions cut 2 bases from V and 11 bases from J, with 22 bases between. The CDR3 loop spans 15 amino acids. Germline loops: CDR1 SGDLS, CDR2 YYNGEE. The CDR3 loop reads CASSVTPGPSGEQYF. The CDR3 DNA follows: TGTGCCAGCAGCGTGACTCCGGGACCCTCGGGGGAGCAGTACTTC.

This clonotype turned up a few times. Written as DNA, the CDR3 is TGTGCCAGCGGTGCGAGCGGGGCTTCGGTTGGGACCCAGTACTTC. Its protein product is CASGASGASVGTQYF. The V call is TRBV12-3 or TRBV12-4, the J call TRBJ2-5, with 7 bases fitting TRBD2. J gave up 7 bases and V 8 bases, and 16 bases lay outside the gene matches. This CDR3 has 15 amino acids.

This clonotype was counted only a few times. V and J are TRBV6-5 and TRBJ2-7; tentatively, D is TRBD1 (5 bases). The length of the CDR3 is 16 residues. Germline V gives CDR1 MNHEY, CDR2 SVGAGI. Trimming took 3 bases from V and 3 from J, leaving 18 bases between them. The CDR3 bases are TGTGCCAGCAGTTATGGGGCAGGGTTACTGGTCTACGAGCAGTACTTC. Protein sequence: CASSYGAGLLVYEQYF.

The CDR3 DNA reads TGTGCCAGCTCAACCCGCACAGATACGCAGTATTTT. As protein: CASSTRTDTQYF. The rearrangement joins TRBV18 to TRBJ2-3; no reliable D call. Per the germline V gene, CDR1 is KGHSH and CDR2 is LQKENI. The ends were cut back, 5 bases at V and 1 base at J, with 4 bases in the middle. CDR3 length equals 12 residues.

The V and J genes are TRBV2 and TRBJ1-2, with D uncertain. CDR1 is SNHLY and CDR2 is FYNNEI in the germline V gene. V was trimmed by 5 bases and J by 5 bases, leaving 9 bases between them. The CDR3 is made up of 12 amino acids. The CDR3 reads CASSPQAYGYTF. DNA of the CDR3: TGTGCCAGCAGTCCTCAGGCGTATGGCTACACCTTC.

The genes are TRBV5-1 and TRBJ1-6; 7 bases are shared with TRBD1. The CDR3 has 14 amino acids. In germline, CDR1 is SGHRS, CDR2 YFSETQ. V was clipped by 4 bases and J by 10 bases; unmatched bases: 8. The CDR3 loop is CASSETGDGSPLHF. CDR3 DNA: TGCGCCAGCAGCGAAACAGGGGATGGGTCACCCCTCCACTTT.

This chain connects TRBV20-1 to TRBJ2-5; D may be TRBD1 (5 bases). The J call may not be correct, given that the DNA end is closer to TRBJ2-1. The CDR3 extends over 14 amino acids. Germline loops: CDR1 DFQATT, CDR2 SNEGSKA (reference sequence). CDR3 in amino acids: CSAAPQTATNEQFF. DNA for the CDR3: TGCAGTGCCGCGCCTCAGACAGCCACAAATGAGCAGTTCTTC.

The chain carries TRBV7-2 and TRBJ1-4; the D gene is possibly TRBD1 (5 bases). Germline CDR1 is SGHTA and CDR2 is FQGNSA. CDR3 size: 15 residues. The V end was cut by 5 bases, the J end by 7 bases, with 17 bases between. CDR3 in amino acids: CASSLFWGGSEKLFF. Here the CDR3 DNA reads TGTGCCAGCAGCCTATTCTGGGGCGGGAGTGAAAAACTGTTTTTT.

The CDR3 DNA follows: TGTGCCATCAGCGGTGACGGAGATTCACCCCTCCACTTT. Translated, it gives CAISGDGDSPLHF. This chain connects TRBV10-3 to TRBJ1-6, with unresolved D. CDR1 and CDR2 (germline): ENHRY, SYGVKD. The CDR3 is 13 residues long. Trimming removed 6 bases at V and 8 bases at J, with 11 bases between.

This clonotype was recorded a few times. The chain is built from TRBV5-1 and TRBJ1-4; a possible D gene is TRBD1 (5 bases). Looked up from germline, CDR1 is SGHRS and CDR2 is YFSETQ. Trimming took 6 bases from V and 2 from J, leaving 11 bases between them. The CDR3 is made up of 14 amino acids. CDR3 residues: CASTSGTTNEKLFF. The CDR3 coding sequence is TGCGCCAGCACCTCCGGGACTACTAATGAAAAACTGTTTTTT.

The V call is TRBV9, the J call TRBJ2-5; TRBD2 matches at 7 bases. Looked up from germline, CDR1 is SGDLS and CDR2 is YYNGEE. J lost 2 bases, V lost 7 bases, and 11 bases had no gene match. This CDR3 comprises 15 residues. CDR3 sequence (DNA): TGTGCCAGCGCCTACGGAGCGGGGATTCAAGAGACCCAGTACTTC. Its protein product is CASAYGAGIQETQYF.

This clonotype was found a few times. The gene calls are TRBV5-1 and TRBJ2-1; 8 bases are shared with TRBD2. The CDR3 consists of 16 residues. The trim removed 0 bases at V and 1 base at J, leaving 3 bases unmatched. Germline V gene lookup returns CDR1 SGHRS and CDR2 YFSETQ. Written as DNA, the CDR3 is TGCGCCAGCAGCTTGGTGCGCGGGGGGTCCTACAATGAGCAGTTCTTC. Translation gives CASSLVRGGSYNEQFF.

This clonotype was observed a few times. The genes are TRBV6-5 and TRBJ1-5; D uncertain. Germline V CDR1 and CDR2: MNHEY, SVGAGI. V was cut by 6 bases and J by 5 bases, with 14 bases left in between. There are 14 residues in the CDR3. The CDR3 DNA reads as TGTGCCAGCAGCCCGGGCATAGCCTATCAGCCCCAGCATTTT. It specifies CASSPGIAYQPQHF.

The sample holds a few counts of this clonotype. The chain employs TRBV29-1 and TRBJ1-2; D gene ambiguous. V was pared by 4 bases and J by 4 bases, with 10 bases between. From germline, CDR1 is SQVTM and CDR2 ANQGSEA. The CDR3 is 12 residues long. CDR3 nucleotides: TGCAGCGTTGGGGCTGATGGCTATGGCTACACCTTC. This gives the protein CSVGADGYGYTF.

This chain connects TRBV13 to TRBJ2-5; D uncertain. In germline, CDR1 is PRHDT, CDR2 FYEKMQ (reference sequence). The CDR3 is 15 amino acids. V dropped 2 bases and J dropped 4 bases, with 14 bases sitting between them. DNA of the CDR3: TGTGCCAGCAGCTTAAAATTTATGAGATCAGAGACCCAGTACTTC. Amino acid sequence: CASSLKFMRSETQYF.

About this clonotype itself: Germline and junction disagree at one end, which may indicate a read error. The chain carries TRBV7-7 and TRBJ2-1; tentative D call: TRBD1 (5 bases). Germline loops: CDR1 SSHAT, CDR2 FNYEAQ (reference sequence). This CDR3 has 13 residues. DNA for the CDR3: TGTGCTAGCAGCTTAGACAGCTTTAATGAGCAGTTCTTC. This sequence encodes CASSLDSFNEQFF.

V is TRBV10-3 and J is TRBJ2-3, with 7 bases that match TRBD2. CDR1 and CDR2 (germline): ENHRY, SYGVKD. J gave up 6 bases and V 2 bases, and 14 bases lay outside the gene matches. This CDR3 has 17 amino acids. The CDR3 here is CAISERGGAGLPDTQYF. Written as DNA, the CDR3 is TGTGCCATCAGTGAGCGCGGGGGAGCGGGACTCCCGGATACGCAGTATTTT.